The 30 T cell receptor beta chains below were found in one sample sequenced in a study of vaccination effects on CD4 cells after COVID-19. Their antigens remain unidentified. The data were produced by immunoSEQ multiplex PCR, yet TCRdb's version contains in-frame clones alone and is incomplete. The data hold approximately 30,000 clones, with 72% observed a single time. Viral peptide pools were used in the ViraFEST assay to expand antigen-specific CD4+ T cells, and sequencing came afterward. Scientists isolated CD4+ T cells after a roughly 10-day culture period ended. Among the vaccine recipients, none had a prior SARS-CoV-2 infection, and nucleocapsid antibodies were negative. The sample was CD4+ T cells from PBMCs cultured with SARS-CoV-2 spike peptides, taken before COVID-19 vaccination. These receptors were collected from a human donor who received a COVID-19 vaccine.

The chain couples TRBV5-1 to TRBJ1-1; D is uncertain. V was shortened by 6 bases and J by 0 bases, with 12 bases between the two germline ends. CDR3 length: 14 residues. Germline-derived CDR1 and CDR2 are SGHRS and YFSETQ. This CDR3 reads CASNMDGMNTEAFF. CDR3 DNA: TGCGCCAGCAATATGGACGGTATGAACACTGAAGCTTTCTTT.

The V and J genes are TRBV5-1 and TRBJ2-1; D gene ambiguous. CDR3 length equals 15 residues. The V gene's germline CDR1 is SGHRS and CDR2 YFSETQ. The ends were cut back, 4 bases at V and 3 bases at J, with 14 bases in the middle. CDR3 nucleotide sequence: TGCGCCAGCAGCCCCTATGGGGATCACTACAATGAGCAGTTCTTC. This gives the protein CASSPYGDHYNEQFF.

This chain connects TRBV2 to TRBJ2-5; TRBD2 agrees at 9 bases. V trimming: 2 bases; J trimming: 4 bases; junction bases outside the gene matches: 8. The CDR3 has 16 residues. Germline loops: CDR1 SNHLY, CDR2 FYNNEI. The CDR3 DNA sequence: TGTGCCAGCAGTGAAAATAGCGGGAGCTGGGGAGAGACCCAGTACTTC. Protein product: CASSENSGSWGETQYF.

V usage is TRBV27 and J usage is TRBJ1-1; D may be TRBD1 (5 bases). V gave up 6 bases and J gave up 2 bases, with 16 bases separating them. Germline V gene lookup returns CDR1 MNHEY and CDR2 SMNVEV (reference sequence). CDR3 size: 15 residues. The CDR3 here is CASRGDAAPNTEAFF. As DNA, the CDR3 is TGTGCCAGCAGAGGGGATGCAGCTCCAAACACTGAAGCTTTCTTT.

In this sample, this clone turned up a few times. The rearrangement joins TRBV2 to TRBJ1-2, with unresolved D. This CDR3 is 12 amino acids long. Deletions cut 1 base from V and 8 bases from J, with 8 bases between. From germline, CDR1 is SNHLY and CDR2 FYNNEI. CDR3: CASSEGLGGYTF. CDR3 sequence (DNA): TGTGCCAGCAGTGAAGGCCTGGGGGGCTACACCTTC.

The chain recombines TRBV11-3 with TRBJ2-3, with a weak D call TRBD2 (6 bases). The CDR3 length is 16 residues. V was cut by 5 bases and J by 2 bases, with 17 bases left in between. Germline CDR1 is SGHNT and CDR2 is YENEEA. The CDR3 here is CASSPKGRQNTDTQYF. DNA for the CDR3: TGTGCCAGCAGCCCAAAGGGGAGGCAGAACACAGATACGCAGTATTTT. Using reference TRBV11-3 and TRBJ2-3 for the parts outside the CDR3, the full variable domain is EAGVVQSPRYKIIEKKQPVAFWCNPISGHNTLYWYLQNLGQGPELLIRYENEEAVDDSQLPKDRFSAERLKGVDSTLKIQPAELGDSAVYLCASSPKGRQNTDTQYFGPGTRLTVL.

The J gene is TRBJ2-7, the V gene TRBV11-2, with a tentative D call TRBD2 (5 bases). The CDR3 has 14 amino acids. Germline assignment: CDR1 SGHAT and CDR2 FQNNGV. Between the trimmed V and J ends, which lost 2 bases and 7 bases, there was a span of 15 bases. The CDR3 DNA sequence: TGTGCCAGCAGCTTATATCGGGGAGTTTATGAGCAGTACTTC. This encodes CASSLYRGVYEQYF.

This sequence joins TRBV10-1 and TRBJ1-2, with D perhaps TRBD1 (5 bases). V lost 8 bases and J 6 bases, leaving 37 bases between the germline ends. Germline assignment: CDR1 WNHNN and CDR2 SYGVQD (reference sequence). The length of the CDR3 is 20 residues. The CDR3 spells CASGAGETLLSPNFDHGYTF. The CDR3 bases are TGCGCCAGCGGGGCGGGAGAGACACTCCTGAGTCCTAATTTCGACCATGGCTACACCTTC.

This rearrangement joins TRBV5-1 to TRBJ2-7; D gene ambiguous. V was cut by 4 bases and J by 0 bases, with 11 bases left in between. This CDR3 has 14 residues. The germline CDR1 and CDR2 sequences are SGHRS and YFSETQ. The CDR3 is CASSLRATSYEQYF. For the CDR3, the DNA is TGCGCCAGCAGCCTAAGGGCCACCTCCTACGAGCAGTACTTC.

This clone has just a few counts. This chain connects TRBV5-4 to TRBJ1-1; D unresolved. Trimming cost V 0 bases and J 1 base, with 4 bases left between them. Germline CDR1 and CDR2: SGHNT and YYREEE (reference sequence). The CDR3 extends over 13 amino acids. CDR3 nucleotide sequence: TGTGCCAGCAGCTTGGCCGGGAACACTGAAGCTTTCTTT. Protein product: CASSLAGNTEAFF.

The chain recombines TRBV7-8 with TRBJ2-7; no clear D. Trimming took 3 bases from V and 3 from J, leaving 12 bases between them. Germline-derived CDR1 and CDR2 are SGHVS and FQNEAQ. The CDR3 is 14 amino acids. The CDR3 DNA sequence: TGTGCCAGCAGCTTTATGTGGCCGATCTACGAGCAGTACTTC. Its translation is CASSFMWPIYEQYF.

This sequence joins TRBV6-1 and TRBJ1-1; D unresolved. The CDR3 is made up of 14 amino acids. Germline lookup yields CDR1 MNHNS and CDR2 SASEGT. V was clipped by 2 bases and J by 5 bases, with 12 bases between them. CDR3 DNA: TGTGCCAGCAGTGAACGGGGATTAAGTACTGAAGCTTTCTTT. It translates to CASSERGLSTEAFF.

This chain uses TRBV23-1 with TRBJ1-1; unclear D gene. TRBV23-1 is given ORF status, its function remaining uncertain. The CDR3 loop spans 13 amino acids. V dropped 6 bases and J dropped 11 bases, with 19 bases sitting between them. CDR3 DNA: TGCGCCAGCAGGGATACGAGGCTTCCGGGGGCTTTCTTT. It yields the protein CASRDTRLPGAFF.

The DNA for the CDR3 is TGTGCCAGCAGCTCCTATTTAGGGGAGCAGTTCTTC. Amino acids: CASSSYLGEQFF. The chain joins TRBV7-9 to TRBJ2-1, with D unclear. Germline CDR1 reads SEHNR; CDR2 reads FQNEAQ (reference sequence). The V gene lost 4 bases and the J gene lost 10 bases, with 11 bases spanning the gap. The CDR3 extends over 12 amino acids.

The CDR3 sequence is CASSIGATNEKLFF. CDR3 DNA: TGCGCCAGCAGCATAGGCGCAACTAATGAAAAACTGTTTTTT. The V gene is TRBV5-1, the J gene TRBJ1-4; no definite D call. Germline V gene data show CDR1 as SGHRS and CDR2 as YFSETQ. The CDR3 loop spans 14 amino acids. Trimming shortened V by 4 bases and J by 0 bases, and 7 bases separated the two germline ends.

V is TRBV29-1 and J is TRBJ2-1, with 9 positions matching TRBD2. The germline gives CDR1 SQVTM, CDR2 ANQGSEA. The CDR3 runs to 15 residues. Trimming took 4 bases from V and 1 from J; bases not matched to a gene: 5. CDR3 protein: CSVVVAGGSYNEQFF. Here the CDR3 DNA reads TGCAGCGTTGTGGTGGCGGGAGGGTCCTACAATGAGCAGTTCTTC.

The rearrangement uses TRBV25-1 and TRBJ2-1, with 7 positions matching TRBD2. Germline V gives CDR1 MGHDK, CDR2 SYGVNS. J lost 7 bases, V lost 5 bases, and 5 bases had no gene match. The CDR3 is 13 amino acids. The CDR3 DNA follows: TGTGCCAGCAGTCTATCGGGAGGTAATGAGCAGTTCTTC. This translates into CASSLSGGNEQFF.

The rearrangement joins TRBV29-1 to TRBJ2-7; TRBD1 matches at 9 bases. J lost 6 bases, V lost 5 bases, and 8 bases had no gene match. Germline V gene data show CDR1 as SQVTM and CDR2 as ANQGSEA. The length of the CDR3 is 13 residues. The CDR3 loop is CSVRRDRDSEQYF. CDR3 nucleotides: TGCAGCGTTCGCCGGGACAGGGATTCCGAGCAGTACTTC.

This clone was counted once. The chain recombines TRBV4-2 with TRBJ2-5; 8 nucleotides agree with TRBD2. Germline trimming cut 4 bases from V and 2 bases from J; bases unmatched to any gene: 6. This CDR3 is 15 amino acids long. CDR1 and CDR2 from the germline V gene are LGHNA and YNFKEQ. The CDR3 sequence is CASSLGGGLQETQYF. The DNA for the CDR3 is TGTGCCAGCAGCCTCGGGGGGGGGCTTCAAGAGACCCAGTACTTC.

The rearrangement uses TRBV7-2 and TRBJ2-3; TRBD2 matches 10 bases. After removal of 5 bases from V and 1 base from J, the junction contained 12 bases not matched to a gene. This CDR3 is 18 amino acids long. CDR1 and CDR2 from the germline V gene are SGHTA and FQGNSA. In DNA, the CDR3 is TGTGCCAGCAGCCTGAGCGGGGGGGCCTTCGTGGGCACAGATACGCAGTATTTT. This translates into CASSLSGGAFVGTDTQYF.

The J gene is TRBJ2-7, the V gene TRBV6-6; D possibly corresponds to TRBD2 (6 bases). The V gene lost 4 bases and the J gene lost 4 bases, with 14 bases spanning the gap. CDR3 length: 14 amino acids. Germline loops: CDR1 MNHNY, CDR2 SVGAGI (reference sequence). The chain's CDR3 is CASSFPDYLYEQYF. In DNA, the CDR3 is TGTGCCAGCAGTTTTCCGGACTACCTGTACGAGCAGTACTTC.

This chain uses TRBV2 with TRBJ2-5; D is unresolved. The V gene lost 7 bases and the J gene lost 4 bases, with 7 bases spanning the gap. CDR3 size: 11 residues. CDR1 is SNHLY, CDR2 FYNNEI, per germline. CDR3 sequence (DNA): TGTGCCAGCAAGGCAGCAGAGACCCAGTACTTC. The encoded protein is CASKAAETQYF.

V and J are TRBV3-1 (or the pseudogene TRBV3-2) and TRBJ1-2; D gene ambiguous. V gave up 8 bases and J gave up 3 bases, with 10 bases separating them. The CDR3 is 12 residues long. Germline-derived CDR1 and CDR2 are LGHDT and YNNKEL (reference sequence). CDR3 amino acids: CASQNLDYGYTF. The CDR3 DNA reads TGTGCCAGCCAAAACTTGGACTATGGCTACACCTTC.

This clone was seen once. V usage is TRBV3-1 (or the pseudogene TRBV3-2) and J usage is TRBJ2-7; D gene uncertain. CDR3 length: 13 amino acids. V lost 3 bases, J lost 9 bases, and 15 bases lay in between. The germline V gene encodes CDR1 LGHDT and CDR2 YNNKEL (reference sequence). CDR3 sequence (DNA): TGTGCCAGCAGCCAGGTGGACCCGGCCTGGCAGTACTTC. It codes for CASSQVDPAWQYF.

V gene TRBV10-3 combines with J gene TRBJ2-7; 10 bases map to TRBD1. CDR3 length equals 14 residues. The V and J ends lost 6 bases and 2 bases, in that order; junction bases with no gene match: 4. Germline lookup yields CDR1 ENHRY and CDR2 SYGVKD. The CDR3 loop reads CAIRGTGVPYEQYF. DNA for the CDR3: TGTGCCATCAGGGGGACAGGGGTGCCCTACGAGCAGTACTTC.

Of note for this clone: Mismatch with germline at one junction end may stem from a read error. The V and J genes are TRBV3-1 (or the pseudogene TRBV3-2) and TRBJ1-2; D unresolved. Looked up from germline, CDR1 is LGHDT and CDR2 is YNNKEL (reference sequence). The CDR3 has 11 amino acids. The CDR3 is CASSQVSGLIF. The CDR3 nucleotides are TGTGCCAGCAGCCAAGTGAGTGGACTGATTTTC.

This clone was recorded only once. This chain uses TRBV11-2 with TRBJ2-5; D perhaps matches TRBD2 (5 bases). Germline lookup yields CDR1 SGHAT and CDR2 FQNNGV. The CDR3 contains 16 residues. The V and J ends lost 3 bases and 5 bases respectively, with 19 bases between them. This CDR3 reads CASSFVTRSGLETQYF. For the CDR3, the DNA is TGTGCCAGCAGCTTCGTAACTAGATCAGGCTTGGAGACCCAGTACTTC.

For the CDR3, the DNA is TGTGCCAGCAGCTTGGAGGGTAGCTATGGCTACACCTTC. It specifies CASSLEGSYGYTF. The V gene is TRBV5-6, the J gene TRBJ1-2, with D uncertain. The germline gives CDR1 SGHDT, CDR2 YYEEEE. With 0 bases removed from V and 4 bases from J, the gap between germline ends came to 7 bases. There are 13 residues in the CDR3.

J is TRBJ2-1 and V is TRBV5-4; the match to TRBD1 covers 8 bases. Losses at the gene ends were 0 bases for V and 7 bases for J; bases not matched to a gene: 6. The germline CDR1 and CDR2 sequences are SGHNT and YYREEE (reference sequence). The CDR3 spans 15 residues. The CDR3 sequence: CASSLGQGANNEQFF. The CDR3 DNA is TGTGCCAGCAGCTTGGGCCAGGGGGCGAATAATGAGCAGTTCTTC.

The chain is built from TRBV19 and TRBJ2-7; 14 bases align to TRBD2. V lost 4 bases and J lost 4; bases outside the gene matches: 12. Per germline, CDR1 LNHDA and CDR2 SQIVND (reference sequence). This CDR3 spans 18 amino acids. The CDR3 DNA reads as TGTGCCAGTAGTAAGAAGGAGGGACTAGCGGGGGTCCGTTACGAGCAGTACTTC. Translating gives CASSKKEGLAGVRYEQYF.